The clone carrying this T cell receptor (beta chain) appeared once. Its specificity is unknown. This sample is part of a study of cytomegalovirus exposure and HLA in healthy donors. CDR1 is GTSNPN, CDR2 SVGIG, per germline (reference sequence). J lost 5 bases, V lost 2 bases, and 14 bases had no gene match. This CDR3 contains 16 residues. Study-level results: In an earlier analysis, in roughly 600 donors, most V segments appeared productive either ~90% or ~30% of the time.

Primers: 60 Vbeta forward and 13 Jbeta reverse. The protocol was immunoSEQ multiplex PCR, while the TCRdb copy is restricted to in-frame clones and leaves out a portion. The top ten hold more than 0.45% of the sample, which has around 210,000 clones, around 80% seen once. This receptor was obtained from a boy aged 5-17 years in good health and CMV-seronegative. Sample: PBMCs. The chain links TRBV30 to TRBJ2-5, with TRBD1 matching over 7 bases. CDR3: CAWSIKRQGLRETQYF. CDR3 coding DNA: TGTGCCTGGAGTATAAAAAGACAGGGTTTGCGTGAGACCCAGTACTTC.